These T cell receptor beta chains were read from a single sample in a study of technical replicates of blood from a few donors. Clones were sequenced by immunoSEQ multiplex PCR, and TCRdb holds only the in-frame ones, with some missing. The table lists fewer than 110,000 clones, 96% of them singletons. Sequencing used T cells isolated from PBMCs. These receptors were collected from a human donor in good health. Each CDR3 is given without its conserved first and last residue.

v_call,cdr3_length,j_call,cdr3_aa
TRBV5-6,15,TRBJ2-3,ASSLEFLYGGTDTQY
TRBV5-5,14,TRBJ1-4,ASSLARDRGPLKLF
TRBV7-9,10,TRBJ2-7,ASSLVIYEQY
TRBV11-2,15,TRBJ2-7,ASSLGIRTGGLDEQY
TRBV15,14,TRBJ2-1,ATSREKRGANAEQF
TRBV11-3,12,TRBJ2-1,ASSHGQDNNEQF
TRBV5-5,14,TRBJ1-5,ASSPYRGQNNQPQH
TRBV25-1,12,TRBJ2-5,ASKSQTVKETQY
TRBV29-1,11,TRBJ2-7,SVESPGSYEQY
TRBV9,12,TRBJ2-7,ASSVARTGPEQY
TRBV28,13,TRBJ2-3,ASGVGGAQGDTQY
TRBV4-1,12,TRBJ2-1,ASSQASGDNEQF
TRBV19,12,TRBJ1-2,ASWDTGGVYGYT
TRBV27,14,TRBJ2-7,ASGLQSAGPLGEQY
TRBV27,14,TRBJ2-7,ASSLGWGDRGYEQY
TRBV14,15,TRBJ2-1,ASSQFGTSGSIDEQF
TRBV19,12,TRBJ2-7,ASNPGQGSHEQY
TRBV7-2,11,TRBJ2-3,ASSLAEPDTQY
TRBV7-9,10,TRBJ1-5,ASGQGGQPQH
TRBV5-1,15,TRBJ2-1,ASSPGLAGGSYNEQF
TRBV5-1,12,TRBJ2-5,ASSLDRVIETQY
TRBV30,18,TRBJ1-6,AWSALRVTGASSYNSPLH